This T cell receptor beta chain is from a study of CXCR3-negative and CXCR3-positive naive CD8 T cells. In preparing the TRB cDNA libraries, 5' RACE with UMI labels was used. TCRdb reprocessed the 5' RACE reads and keeps a single row for each CDR3 protein, giving no DNA. Recorded for this sample: over 100,000 distinct CDR3 sequences. Concerning this clonotype itself: Its antigen is unknown.

Study observations and caveats: With respect to TRBV-TRBJ usage, naive CXCR3-negative and CXCR3-positive cells were similar; memory differed. In CXCR3-positive naive cells, the TRB CDR3s were more hydrophobic than in CXCR3-negative naive cells. Fresh PBMCs went into most assays, and CXCR3 expression partly declined after cryopreservation. Naive subsets were similarly diverse, while memory CD8+ repertoires were much less diverse.

Sequenced material: naive CXCR3- CD8+ T cells from blood. Subset defined: CD45RO-CCR7+CD27+CD95- naive CD8+ T cells lacking CXCR3 (TNR3-). The source of this sequence is a human donor in good health. Some clones in this sample may be carry-over from other donors' samples.

Here the CDR3 reads CASSYPGLRYEQYF. The J gene is TRBJ2-7, the V gene TRBV7-9; TCRdb returns TRBD2, unconfirmable since there is no DNA. The CDR3 sequence is 14 residues long. The germline CDR1 and CDR2 sequences are SEHNR and FQNEAQ (reference sequence). Filled out from reference TRBV7-9 and TRBJ2-7, the complete variable domain reads DTGVSQNPRHKITKRGQNVTFRCDPISEHNRLYWYRQTLGQGPEFLTYFQNEAQLEKSRLLSDRFSAERPKGSFSTLEIQRTEQGDSAMYLCASSYPGLRYEQYFGPGTRLTVT.